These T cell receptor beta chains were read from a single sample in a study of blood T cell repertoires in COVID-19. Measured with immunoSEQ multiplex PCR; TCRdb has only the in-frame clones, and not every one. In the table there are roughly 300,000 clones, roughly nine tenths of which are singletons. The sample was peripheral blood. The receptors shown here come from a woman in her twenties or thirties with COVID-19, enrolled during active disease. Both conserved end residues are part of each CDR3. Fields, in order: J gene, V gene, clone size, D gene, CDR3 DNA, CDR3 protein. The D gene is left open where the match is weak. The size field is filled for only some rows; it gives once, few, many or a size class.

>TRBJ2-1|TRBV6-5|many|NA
TGTGCCAGCAGTCCCGACACTTGGAACAATGAGCAGTTCTTC
CASSPDTWNNEQFF
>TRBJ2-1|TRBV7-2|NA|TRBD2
TGTGCCAGCAGCTTAGCGGCTAGCGGATTCTACAATGAGCAGTTCTTC
CASSLAASGFYNEQFF
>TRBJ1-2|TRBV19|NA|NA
TGTGCCAGTAGTATATCAGGGTATGGCTACACCTTC
CASSISGYGYTF
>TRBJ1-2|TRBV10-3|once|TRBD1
TGTGCCATCAGCATGCCGGGACAGGGGGACGGCTACACCTTC
CAISMPGQGDGYTF
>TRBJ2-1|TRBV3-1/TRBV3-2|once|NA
TGTGCCAGCAGCCCGATTCAATACGGGGACAATGAGCAGTTCTTC
CASSPIQYGDNEQFF
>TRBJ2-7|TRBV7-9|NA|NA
TGTGCCAGCAGCTTATACGGGTCCCACGAGCAGTACTTC
CASSLYGSHEQYF
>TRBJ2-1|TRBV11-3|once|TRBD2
TGTGCCAGCTCCCTCGCGGGGGGGCTTGTACATGAGCAGTTCTTC
CASSLAGGLVHEQFF
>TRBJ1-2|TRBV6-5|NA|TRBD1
TGTGCCAGCAGTTACGTCCAGGGGGACTATGGCTACACCTTC
CASSYVQGDYGYTF
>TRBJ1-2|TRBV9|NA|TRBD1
TGTGCCAGCAGGGAGACAGGGGTCGGCTATGGCTACACCTTC
CASRETGVGYGYTF
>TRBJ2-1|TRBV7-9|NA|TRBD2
TGTGCCAGCAGCTTAATCAGCGGGGCCCCCAATGAGCAGTTCTTC
CASSLISGAPNEQFF
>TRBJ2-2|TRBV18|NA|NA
TGTGCCAGCTCACTCCAAAGGAGTACCACCGGGGAGCTGTTTTTT
CASSLQRSTTGELFF
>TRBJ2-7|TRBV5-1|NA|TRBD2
TGCGCCAGCAGCGCCTCCGGGGGGAGCTCCTACGAGCAGTACTTC
CASSASGGSSYEQYF
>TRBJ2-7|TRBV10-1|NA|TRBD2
TGCGCCAGCAGTGGGCCGGGACTAGCGGAAACCTACGAGCAGTACTTC
CASSGPGLAETYEQYF
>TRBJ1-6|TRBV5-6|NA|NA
TGTGCCAGCAGCTTGGACGCGAGCTCCTATAATTCACCCCTCCACTTT
CASSLDASSYNSPLHF
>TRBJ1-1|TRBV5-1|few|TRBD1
TGCGCCAGCAGCTTGGATGGACAGGGGAACACTGAAGCTTTCTTT
CASSLDGQGNTEAFF
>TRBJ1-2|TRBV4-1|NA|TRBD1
TGCGCCAGCAGTCTGGACAGGGCTTACTATGGCTACACCTTC
CASSLDRAYYGYTF
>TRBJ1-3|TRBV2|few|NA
TGTGCCAGCATCAAAGGGGATGGAAACACCATATATTTT
CASIKGDGNTIYF
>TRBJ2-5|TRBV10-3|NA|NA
TGTGCCGCCCAGGCAGCCATGGTGGAGACCCAGTACTTC
CAAQAAMVETQYF
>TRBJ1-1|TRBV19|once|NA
TGTGCCTCGGGTGAAGTGAACACTGAAGCTTTCTTT
CASGEVNTEAFF
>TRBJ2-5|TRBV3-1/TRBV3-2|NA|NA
TGTGCCAGCAGCCCGAGGGCAGCTCAAGAGACCCAGTACTTC
CASSPRAAQETQYF
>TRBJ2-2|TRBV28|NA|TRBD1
TGTGCCAGCAGTCCCCCCGACGGACAGGGGGTGACCGGGGAGCTGTTTTTT
CASSPPDGQGVTGELFF
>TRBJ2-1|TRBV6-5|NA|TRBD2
TGTGCCAGCAGTTACGGGGGGGGAGGGTCCTACAATGAGCAGTTCTTC
CASSYGGGGSYNEQFF
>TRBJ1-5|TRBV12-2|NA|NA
TGTGCAAGTCGCCCGAAAAGTTCAACCAGGATCTACAATCAGCCCCAGCATTTT
CASRPKSSTRIYNQPQHF
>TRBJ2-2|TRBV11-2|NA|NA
TGTGCCAGCAGCCCCCCCCTCGGGAACACCGGGGAGCTGTTTTTT
CASSPPLGNTGELFF
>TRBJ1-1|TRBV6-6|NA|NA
TGTGCCAGCAGTTACTCGCCAGGGGATGACACTGAAGCTTTCTTT
CASSYSPGDDTEAFF
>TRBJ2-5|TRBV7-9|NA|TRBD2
TGTGCCAGCAGCTCCTGGGGTAGCGGGGGGGCCAAGGGGACCCAGTACTTC
CASSSWGSGGAKGTQYF
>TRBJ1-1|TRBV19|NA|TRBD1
TGTGCCAGTACTCATGGGACAGGGGGGGCCACTGAAGCTTTCTTT
CASTHGTGGATEAFF
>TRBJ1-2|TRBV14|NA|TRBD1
TGTGCCAGCAGCCACCGGACAGGGACTAACTATGGCTACACCTTC
CASSHRTGTNYGYTF
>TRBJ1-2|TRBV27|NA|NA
TGTGCCAGCACCACTGAGGGTTACGGCTACACCTTC
CASTTEGYGYTF
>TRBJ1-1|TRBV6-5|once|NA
TGTGCCAGCACGAGGTCCGGTGAAGCTTTCTTT
CASTRSGEAFF
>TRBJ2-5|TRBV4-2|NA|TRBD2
TGTGCCAGCAGCCAATCACGGGGGGGTTCTTGGGAGACCCAGTACTTC
CASSQSRGGSWETQYF
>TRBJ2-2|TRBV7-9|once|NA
TGTGCCAGCAGAGCTAGGTCCGGGGAGCTGTTTTTT
CASRARSGELFF
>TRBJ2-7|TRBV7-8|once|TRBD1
TGTGCCAGCAGCTTAGACGGGACAGGGGGCGAGCAGTACTTC
CASSLDGTGGEQYF
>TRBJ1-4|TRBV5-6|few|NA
TGTGCCAGCAGCTTGCGTTCCGATGAAAAACTGTTTTTT
CASSLRSDEKLFF
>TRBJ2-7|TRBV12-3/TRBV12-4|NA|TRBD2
TGTGCCAGTAGCGGGGGGGACTACGAGCAGTACTTC
CASSGGDYEQYF
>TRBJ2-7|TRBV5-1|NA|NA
TGCGCCAGCAGCTTGGCGCCGGGAACTTACGAGCAGTACTTC
CASSLAPGTYEQYF
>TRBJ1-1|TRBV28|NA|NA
TGTGCCAGCAGTTTGCTTCCGGGTCAAGAGAACACTGAAGCTTTCTTT
CASSLLPGQENTEAFF
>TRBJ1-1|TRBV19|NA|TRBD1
TGTGCCAGTACCTGGACAGGGACTGACACTGAAGCTTTCTTT
CASTWTGTDTEAFF
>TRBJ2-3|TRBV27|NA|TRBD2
TGTGCCAGCAATGTAGCGGGGGGACCGGGGGATACGCAGTATTTT
CASNVAGGPGDTQYF
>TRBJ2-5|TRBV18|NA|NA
TGTGCCAGCTCCCTTGAAGAGACCCAGTACTTC
CASSLEETQYF
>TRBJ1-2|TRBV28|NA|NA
TGTGCCAGCAGTTTTAGGACTCCGGCTAACTATGGCTACACCTTC
CASSFRTPANYGYTF
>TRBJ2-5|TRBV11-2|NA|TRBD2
TGTGCCAGCAGCCATTCCCCCCTGGGTGGGGGAGGGAAGACCCAGTACTTC
CASSHSPLGGGGKTQYF
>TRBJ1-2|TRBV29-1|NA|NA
TGCAGCGTTCGGCAGGGGACCTATGGCTACACCTTC
CSVRQGTYGYTF
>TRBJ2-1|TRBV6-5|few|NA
TGTGCCAGCACTAACCTCAATGAGCAGTTCTTC
CASTNLNEQFF
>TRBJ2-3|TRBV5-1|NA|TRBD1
TGCGCCAGCAGTCGGGACAGGGCTAAAGATACGCAGTATTTT
CASSRDRAKDTQYF
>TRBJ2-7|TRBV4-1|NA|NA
TGCGCCAGCAGCCAAGACGGCGGGCCGGCCTACGAGCAGTACTTC
CASSQDGGPAYEQYF
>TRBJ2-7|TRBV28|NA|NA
TGTGCCAGCAGGCGAGGGCCCTCCTACGAGCAGTACTTC
CASRRGPSYEQYF
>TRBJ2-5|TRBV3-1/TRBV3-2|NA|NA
TGTGCCAGCAGCCAAGATCACGGCTCAGGGACCCAGTACTTC
CASSQDHGSGTQYF
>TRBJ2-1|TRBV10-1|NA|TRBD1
TGCGCCAGCAGTGAGTCTGGGACAGGGCGGATTGAGCAGTTCTTC
CASSESGTGRIEQFF
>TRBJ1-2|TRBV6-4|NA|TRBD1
TGTGCCAGCAGTACCACAGGGGCCGCTCTCTATGGCTACACCTTC
CASSTTGAALYGYTF
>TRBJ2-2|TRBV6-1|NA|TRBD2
TGTGCCAGCAGTGAAGGGCTAGCGGGGACCGGGGAGCTGTTTTTT
CASSEGLAGTGELFF
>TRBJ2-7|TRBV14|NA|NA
TGTGCCAGCAGCCTAATACGGGTTAAGCAGTACTTC
CASSLIRVKQYF
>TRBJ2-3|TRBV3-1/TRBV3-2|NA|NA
TGTGCCAGCAGCCAAGATCTTGAGGAAACGCAGTATTTT
CASSQDLEETQYF
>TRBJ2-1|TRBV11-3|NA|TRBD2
TGTGCCAGCAGCTTAGGTTTATCCGGGCTAGCGGCCTACAATGAGCAGTTCTTC
CASSLGLSGLAAYNEQFF